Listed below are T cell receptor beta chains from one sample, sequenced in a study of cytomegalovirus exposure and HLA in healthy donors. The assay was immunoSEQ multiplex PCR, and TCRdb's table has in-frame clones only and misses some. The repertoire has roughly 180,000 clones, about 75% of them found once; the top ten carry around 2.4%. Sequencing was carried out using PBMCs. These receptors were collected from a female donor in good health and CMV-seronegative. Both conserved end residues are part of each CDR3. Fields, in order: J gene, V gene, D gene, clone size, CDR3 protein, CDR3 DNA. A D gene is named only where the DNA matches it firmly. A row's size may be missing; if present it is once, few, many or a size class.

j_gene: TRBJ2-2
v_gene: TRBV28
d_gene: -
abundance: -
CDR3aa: CASRPLTAYTGELFF
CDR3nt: TGTGCCAGCAGACCACTGACAGCGTACACCGGGGAGCTGTTTTTT

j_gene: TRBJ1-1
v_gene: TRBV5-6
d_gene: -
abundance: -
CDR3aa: CASSLDSITEAFF
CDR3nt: TGTGCCAGCAGCTTAGACAGTATCACTGAAGCTTTCTTT

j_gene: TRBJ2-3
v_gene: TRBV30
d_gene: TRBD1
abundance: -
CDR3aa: CAWSVGTGTSTDTQYF
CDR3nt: TGTGCCTGGAGTGTCGGGACAGGGACTAGCACAGATACGCAGTATTTT

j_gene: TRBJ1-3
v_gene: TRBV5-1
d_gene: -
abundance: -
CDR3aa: CASSLEGVLGNTIYF
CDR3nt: TGCGCCAGCAGCTTGGAGGGGGTCCTCGGAAACACCATATATTTT

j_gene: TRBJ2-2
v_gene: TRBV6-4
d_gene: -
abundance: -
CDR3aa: CASREEGQGNTGELFF
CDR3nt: TGTGCCAGCAGAGAGGAGGGGCAGGGGAACACCGGGGAGCTGTTTTTT

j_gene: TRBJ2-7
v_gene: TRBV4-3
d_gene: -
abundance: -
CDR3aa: CASSQAAGLEQYF
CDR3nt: TGCGCCAGCAGCCAAGCGGCAGGGCTCGAGCAGTACTTC

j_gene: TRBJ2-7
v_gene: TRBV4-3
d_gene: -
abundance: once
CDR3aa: CASSQWQAVYEQYF
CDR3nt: TGCGCCAGCAGCCAATGGCAGGCCGTGTACGAGCAGTACTTC

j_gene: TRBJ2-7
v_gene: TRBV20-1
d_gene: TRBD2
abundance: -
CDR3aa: CSAPGGAEQYF
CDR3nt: TGCAGTGCCCCGGGGGGGGCTGAGCAGTACTTC

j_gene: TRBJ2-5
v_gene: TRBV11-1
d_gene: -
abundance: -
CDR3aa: CASSLEVSSVGKTQYF
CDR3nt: TGTGCCAGCAGCTTAGAAGTCTCTAGCGTAGGAAAGACCCAGTACTTC

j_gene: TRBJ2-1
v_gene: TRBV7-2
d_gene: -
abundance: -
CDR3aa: CASSGSRRSYNEQFF
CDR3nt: TGTGCCAGCAGCGGCAGTCGGAGGTCCTACAATGAGCAGTTCTTC

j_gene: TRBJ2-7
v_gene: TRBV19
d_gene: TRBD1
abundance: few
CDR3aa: CASSAPGQGAYEQYF
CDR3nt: TGTGCCAGTAGTGCCCCGGGACAGGGGGCTTACGAGCAGTACTTC

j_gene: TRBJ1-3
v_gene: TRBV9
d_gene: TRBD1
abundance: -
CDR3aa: CASSPSGQGGNTIYF
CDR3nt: TGTGCCAGCAGCCCATCCGGACAGGGGGGAAACACCATATATTTT

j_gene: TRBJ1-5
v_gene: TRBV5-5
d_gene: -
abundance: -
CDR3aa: CASSLSLLQPQHF
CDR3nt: TGTGCCAGCAGCCTCAGTCTCCTTCAGCCCCAGCATTTT

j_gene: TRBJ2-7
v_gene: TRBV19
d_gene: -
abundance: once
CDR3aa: CASSATSGSSYEQYF
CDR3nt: TGTGCCAGTAGTGCGACTAGTGGGTCCTCCTACGAGCAGTACTTC

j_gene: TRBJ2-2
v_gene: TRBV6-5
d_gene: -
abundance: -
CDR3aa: CASSLRENTGELFF
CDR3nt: TGTGCCAGCAGCCTACGGGAAAACACCGGGGAGCTGTTTTTT

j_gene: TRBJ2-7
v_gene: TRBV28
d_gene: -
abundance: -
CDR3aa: CASSPRNEQYF
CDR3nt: TGTGCCAGCAGTCCTCGTAACGAGCAGTACTTC

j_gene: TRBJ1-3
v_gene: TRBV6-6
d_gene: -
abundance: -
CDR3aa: CASSYSAGSSGNTIYF
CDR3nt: TGTGCCAGCAGTTACTCGGCGGGCTCCTCTGGAAACACCATATATTTT

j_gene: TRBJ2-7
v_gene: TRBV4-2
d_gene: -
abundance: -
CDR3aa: CASSQEGGGRAGEQYF
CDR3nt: TGTGCCAGCAGCCAAGAGGGGGGCGGGAGAGCTGGCGAGCAGTACTTC

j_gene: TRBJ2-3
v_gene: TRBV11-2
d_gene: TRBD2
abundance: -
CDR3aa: CASSHSQLAGGPDTQYF
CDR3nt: TGTGCCAGCAGCCACTCCCAACTAGCGGGGGGACCAGATACGCAGTATTTT

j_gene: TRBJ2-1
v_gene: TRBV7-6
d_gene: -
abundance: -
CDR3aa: CASSLEGAGDEQFF
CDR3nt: TGTGCCAGCAGCTTGGAGGGGGCCGGAGATGAGCAGTTCTTC

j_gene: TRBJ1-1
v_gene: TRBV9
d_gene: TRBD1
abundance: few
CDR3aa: CASSSRTGGVSEAFF
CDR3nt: TGTGCCAGCAGCTCCCGGACAGGGGGGGTTTCTGAAGCTTTCTTT

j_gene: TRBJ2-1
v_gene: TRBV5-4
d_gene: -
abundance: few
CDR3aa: CATGGQSSYNEQFF
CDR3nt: TGTGCCACCGGGGGGCAGAGCTCCTACAATGAGCAGTTCTTC

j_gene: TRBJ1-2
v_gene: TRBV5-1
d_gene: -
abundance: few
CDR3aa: CASSPTEPGTVF
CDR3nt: TGCGCCAGCAGCCCGACGGAACCCGGGACTGTCTTC

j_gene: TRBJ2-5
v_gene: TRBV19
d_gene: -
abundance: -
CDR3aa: CASSLRDTPQETQYF
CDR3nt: TGTGCCAGTAGTCTCAGGGACACCCCCCAAGAGACCCAGTACTTC

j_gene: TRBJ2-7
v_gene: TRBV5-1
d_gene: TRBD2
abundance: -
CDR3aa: CASSLVPGLAGDEQYF
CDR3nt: TGCGCCAGCAGCTTGGTCCCGGGACTAGCAGGCGACGAGCAGTACTTC

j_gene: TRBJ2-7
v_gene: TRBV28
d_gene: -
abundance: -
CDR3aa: CASSLFQTGTYEQYF
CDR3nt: TGTGCCAGCAGTTTGTTTCAAACGGGGACCTACGAGCAGTACTTC

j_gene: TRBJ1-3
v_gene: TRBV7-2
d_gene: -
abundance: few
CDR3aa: CASSSAEGHTIYF
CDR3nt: TGTGCCAGCAGCTCCGCGGAGGGCCACACCATATATTTT

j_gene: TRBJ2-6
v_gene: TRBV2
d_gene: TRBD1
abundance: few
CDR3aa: CASRNRGPGVSGANVLTF
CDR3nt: TGTGCCAGCAGGAACAGGGGTCCGGGCGTCTCTGGGGCCAACGTCCTGACTTTC

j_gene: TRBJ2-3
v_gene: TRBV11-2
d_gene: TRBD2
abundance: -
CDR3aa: CASSRSGAGAPTDTQYF
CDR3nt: TGTGCCAGCAGCCGAAGTGGAGCGGGGGCCCCGACAGATACGCAGTATTTT

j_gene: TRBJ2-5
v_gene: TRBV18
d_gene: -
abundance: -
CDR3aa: CASSPPGARETQYF
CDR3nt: TGTGCCAGCTCACCACCAGGGGCACGGGAGACCCAGTACTTC

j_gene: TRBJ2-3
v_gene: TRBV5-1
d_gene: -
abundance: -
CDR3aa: CASSPSGQRTDTQYF
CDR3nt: TGCGCCAGCAGCCCTTCGGGACAACGCACAGATACGCAGTATTTT

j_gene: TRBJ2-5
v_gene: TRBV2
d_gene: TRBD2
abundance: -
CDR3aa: CATLRGGRTKTQYF
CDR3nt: TGTGCCACCCTGAGGGGCGGGAGGACGAAGACCCAGTACTTC

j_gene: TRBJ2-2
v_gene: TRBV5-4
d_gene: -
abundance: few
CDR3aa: CASTAIGASYTGELFF
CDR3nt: TGTGCCAGCACCGCAATAGGGGCGTCCTACACCGGGGAGCTGTTTTTT

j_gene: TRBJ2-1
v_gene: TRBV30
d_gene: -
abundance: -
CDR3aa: CAWSAEGEQFF
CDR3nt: TGTGCCTGGAGCGCGGAGGGTGAGCAGTTCTTC

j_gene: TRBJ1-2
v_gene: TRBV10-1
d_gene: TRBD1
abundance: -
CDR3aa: CASSPGTGNYGYTF
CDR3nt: TGCGCCAGCAGCCCCGGGACAGGGAACTATGGCTACACCTTC

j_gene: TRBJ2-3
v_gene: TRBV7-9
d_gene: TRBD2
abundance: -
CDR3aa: CATSRLAGTDTQYF
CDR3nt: TGTGCCACCTCGAGACTAGCGGGGACCGATACGCAGTATTTT

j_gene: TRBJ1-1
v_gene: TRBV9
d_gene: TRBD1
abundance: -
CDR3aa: CASSVYQGGGRSEAFF
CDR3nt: TGTGCCAGCAGCGTATATCAGGGGGGCGGTAGATCTGAAGCTTTCTTT

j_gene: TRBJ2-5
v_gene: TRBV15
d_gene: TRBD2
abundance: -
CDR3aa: CATSRGTSETQYF
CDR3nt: TGTGCCACCAGCAGGGGGACTAGCGAGACCCAGTACTTC

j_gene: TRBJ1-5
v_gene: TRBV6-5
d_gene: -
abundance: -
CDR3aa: CASSPGRVGQPQHF
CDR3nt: TGTGCCAGCAGCCCAGGGAGGGTTGGTCAGCCCCAGCATTTT

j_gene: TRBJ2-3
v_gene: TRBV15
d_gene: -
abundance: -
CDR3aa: CATSEVEGDTQYF
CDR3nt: TGTGCCACCAGCGAGGTGGAGGGAGATACGCAGTATTTT